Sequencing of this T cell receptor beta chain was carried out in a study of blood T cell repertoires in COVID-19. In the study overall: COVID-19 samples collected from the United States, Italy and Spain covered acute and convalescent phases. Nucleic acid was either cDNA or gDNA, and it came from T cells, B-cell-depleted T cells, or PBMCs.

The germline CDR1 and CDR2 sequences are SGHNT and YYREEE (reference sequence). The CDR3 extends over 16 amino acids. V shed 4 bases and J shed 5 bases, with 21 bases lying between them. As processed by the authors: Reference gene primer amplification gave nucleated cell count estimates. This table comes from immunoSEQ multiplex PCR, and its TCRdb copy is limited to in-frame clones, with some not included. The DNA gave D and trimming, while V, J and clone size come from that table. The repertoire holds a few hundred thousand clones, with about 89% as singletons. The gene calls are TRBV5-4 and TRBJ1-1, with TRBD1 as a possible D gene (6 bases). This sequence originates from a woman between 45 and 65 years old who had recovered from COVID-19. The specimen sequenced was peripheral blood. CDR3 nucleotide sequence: TGTGCCAGCAGCCCGACTCCCGGGACACGGATTACTGAAGCTTTCTTT. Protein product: CASSPTPGTRITEAFF.